These T cell receptor beta chains were read from a single sample in a study of response to subunit inactivated influenza vaccine. MiXCR, run by TCRdb on the RT-PCR reads, gives a single entry per CDR3 protein. The table records a few hundred thousand distinct CDR3 sequences, about 15% of them present only once. Sequenced material: PBMCs from blood, taken 11 to 12 days after vaccination. Receptor source: a middle-aged man who received an inactivated influenza vaccine. The CDR3 runs from the conserved cysteine through the conserved F or W. The order of the fields is clone size, V gene, D gene, J gene, CDR3 protein, CDR3 DNA. The D gene is left open where the match is weak. Only some rows state a clone size, as once, few, many or a class for expanded clones.

.	TRBV10-3	.	TRBJ1-2	CAISEGTNYGYTF	TGTGCCATCAGTGAAGGGACTAACTATGGCTACACCTTC
few	TRBV12-3/TRBV12-4	.	TRBJ1-4	CASNYGGPTNEKLFF	TGTGCCAGCAATTACGGGGGGCCCACTAATGAAAAACTGTTTTTT
.	TRBV3-1	TRBD1	TRBJ1-4	CASSDRVREKLFF	TGTGCCAGCTCGGACAGGGTGCGAGAAAAACTGTTTTTT
few	TRBV10-3	.	TRBJ1-1	CAIRQTNTEAFF	TGTGCCATCAGGCAAACGAACACTGAAGCTTTCTTT
.	TRBV27	TRBD2	TRBJ2-1	CASRLAGPRNEQFF	TGTGCCAGCAGACTAGCGGGGCCTCGGAATGAGCAGTTCTTC
few	TRBV6-2/TRBV6-3	.	TRBJ1-6	CASSRDREFGPLHF	TGTGCCAGCAGCCGCGACAGAGAGTTCGGACCCCTCCACTTT
many	TRBV25-1	.	TRBJ2-7	CASSGNRVSSYEQYF	TGTGCCAGCAGTGGCAACAGGGTTAGCTCCTACGAGCAGTACTTC
few	TRBV5-1	.	TRBJ2-2	CASSLTQAPPNTGELFF	TGCGCCAGCAGCTTGACGCAGGCCCCACCGAACACCGGGGAGCTGTTTTTT
few	TRBV29-1	.	TRBJ2-3	CSVEDPDTNTQYF	TGCAGCGTTGAAGATCCCGACACTAATACGCAGTATTTT
.	TRBV4-2	.	TRBJ2-5	CASPRLETQYF	TGTGCCAGTCCGCGGTTAGAGACCCAGTACTTC
.	TRBV5-1	TRBD2	TRBJ2-1	CASSRLGLAGASSYNEQFF	TGCGCCAGCAGCCGTTTAGGACTAGCGGGAGCTTCTTCCTACAATGAGCAGTTCTTC
.	TRBV12-3/TRBV12-4	TRBD2	TRBJ2-4	CASSLASGGRAKNIQYF	TGTGCCAGCAGTTTAGCGTCGGGCGGGAGGGCCAAAAACATTCAGTACTTC
many	TRBV20-1	TRBD2	TRBJ2-1	CSARGLAGAYKQFF	TGCAGTGCTAGGGGACTAGCGGGGGCCTACAAGCAGTTCTTC